This entry lists 9 T cell receptor beta chains sequenced from one sample in a study of blood T cell repertoires in COVID-19. The data were produced by immunoSEQ multiplex PCR, yet TCRdb's version contains in-frame clones alone and is incomplete. The top ten clones hold less than 30% of a sample with about 30,000 clones, 88% of them seen once. Sequenced sample: peripheral blood. The receptor set was obtained from a human donor in a cohort sampled during active COVID-19.

V gene TRBV5-4 combines with J gene TRBJ2-4, with D uncertain. The CDR3 spans 18 residues. CDR1 and CDR2 from the germline V gene are SGHNT and YYREEE (reference sequence). The germline V and J ends were trimmed by 0 bases and 1 base, with 17 bases remaining between them. Here the CDR3 DNA reads TGTGCCAGCAGCTTGGAACCCCCATCCGGTATCGCCAAAAACATTCAGTACTTC. It codes for CASSLEPPSGIAKNIQYF.

The V and J genes are TRBV14 and TRBJ2-4; no clear D gene. Germline V CDR1 and CDR2: SGHDN, FVKESK. V was cut by 2 bases and J by 1 base, with 6 bases left in between. CDR3 length equals 14 residues. The CDR3 DNA reads TGTGCCAGCAGCCAAACGGAGGCCAAAAACATTCAGTACTTC. It encodes CASSQTEAKNIQYF.

The rearrangement links TRBV5-1 to TRBJ1-5, with TRBD1 identical over 7 bases. Germline CDR1 is SGHRS and CDR2 is YFSETQ. With V trimmed by 0 bases and J by 3 bases, 3 bases remained unmatched. The CDR3 has 15 amino acids. The CDR3 protein is CASSLGDSFNQPQHF. DNA for the CDR3: TGCGCCAGCAGCTTGGGGGACAGCTTCAATCAGCCCCAGCATTTT.

This chain joins TRBV30 and TRBJ1-1; D perhaps matches TRBD1 (5 bases). This CDR3 contains 13 residues. Trimming pared 8 bases from V and 4 bases from J, leaving 17 bases between. From germline, CDR1 is GTSNPN and CDR2 SVGIG (reference sequence). The CDR3, as DNA: TGTGCCGGGCTGGGTGTAAGGGGCACTGAAGCTTTCTTT. Amino acid sequence: CAGLGVRGTEAFF.

This clone was seen a single time. The chain recombines TRBV15 with TRBJ2-1; 7 nucleotides line up with TRBD2. Germline V gene data show CDR1 as LNHNV and CDR2 as YYDKDF (reference sequence). The CDR3 consists of 15 residues. Losses at the gene ends were 4 bases for V and 0 bases for J; bases not matched to a gene: 3. The CDR3 nucleotides read TGTGCCACCAGCACCCGACTAGCCTCCTACAATGAGCAGTTCTTC. It yields the protein CATSTRLASYNEQFF.

The chain employs TRBV20-1 and TRBJ2-1, with D unresolved. V dropped 6 bases and J dropped 11 bases, with 14 bases sitting between them. The CDR3 runs 11 residues. Germline CDR1 and CDR2: DFQATT and SNEGSKA (reference sequence). CDR3 sequence (DNA): TGCAGTGCCCAGACTGGTAGGCAGCAGTTCTTC. Its translation: CSAQTGRQQFF.

The chain uses TRBV5-1 and TRBJ1-1; 9 positions match TRBD1. This CDR3 is 15 amino acids long. Trimming removed 4 bases from V and 6 bases from J; junction bases left unmatched: 10. Germline assignment: CDR1 SGHRS and CDR2 YFSETQ. The DNA for the CDR3 is TGCGCCAGCAGCGGAATACAGGGGGCGATTGCTGAAGCTTTCTTT. This encodes CASSGIQGAIAEAFF.

The gene calls are TRBV7-2 and TRBJ2-3, with a tentative D call TRBD2 (5 bases). Germline CDR1 reads SGHTA; CDR2 reads FQGNSA. This CDR3 contains 13 residues. The V end was cut by 5 bases, the J end by 9 bases, with 15 bases between. CDR3 protein: CASSPPSSVTQYF. CDR3 nucleotides: TGTGCCAGCAGCCCCCCTAGCTCAGTCACGCAGTATTTT.

V is TRBV7-6 and J is TRBJ2-2, with 9 bases matching TRBD1. Per the germline V gene, CDR1 is SGHVS and CDR2 is FNYEAQ. This CDR3 spans 17 amino acids. With V trimmed by 6 bases and J by 4 bases, 12 bases remained unmatched. This CDR3 reads CASSPRGGTGRTGELFF. DNA for the CDR3: TGTGCCAGCAGTCCCCGGGGCGGGACAGGGCGCACCGGGGAGCTGTTTTTT.